The source of this T cell receptor (beta chain) is a study of blood T cell repertoires in COVID-19. The wider study: Samples taken during acute and convalescent COVID-19 were collected in the United States, Italy and Spain. The analysed material was cDNA or gDNA that came from T cells, B-cell-depleted T cells, or PBMCs.

As originally analysed: Reference gene primer amplification gave estimated nucleated cell counts. Using immunoSEQ multiplex PCR, the repertoire was profiled, and TCRdb retains in-frame clones only, with some absent. The V and J calls and the clone size are those of that table, but D and trimming were determined from the DNA. The sample lists some 120,000 clones; about 80% were seen once. This CDR3 has 16 amino acids. Trimming removed 4 bases from V and 2 bases from J, with 17 bases in between. The germline V gene has CDR1 SGHTA and CDR2 FQGNSA. The sequence was collected from a woman aged 45-60 years with acute or convalescent COVID-19. This chain uses TRBV7-2 with TRBJ2-5, with D perhaps TRBD2 (6 bases). The sample consisted of peripheral blood. The CDR3 DNA sequence: TGTGCCAGCAGCTCGGGCCTAGCGCCCGTTCAAGAGACCCAGTACTTC. This gives the protein CASSSGLAPVQETQYF.